Following are 15 T cell receptor beta chains from one sample sequenced in a study of T cells after yellow fever vaccination. TCRdb redid the calling of the 5' RACE reads with MiXCR, one entry per CDR3 protein. The sample carries about 130,000 distinct CDR3 sequences, roughly 9% recorded once. The source material was CD8+ T cells sorted from PBMCs, sampled on the day of the yellow fever booster vaccination. The source of these receptors is a man aged 18 to 30 who received the YFV17D yellow fever vaccine.

The genes are TRBV4-1 and TRBJ1-5, with TRBD1 as a possible D gene (5 bases). The V end lost 4 bases, the J end lost 0 bases, and 10 bases lay between the germline ends. Germline V gives CDR1 MGHRA, CDR2 YSYEKL. This CDR3 region has 15 residues. The DNA of the CDR3 is TGCGCCAGCAGCCCGCAGGACAATAGCAATCAGCCCCAGCATTTT. Translated, it gives CASSPQDNSNQPQHF.

This chain links TRBV4-3 with TRBJ2-1; the match to TRBD1 covers 7 bases. Germline CDR1 reads LGHNA; CDR2 reads YSLEER. The V gene end was trimmed by 3 bases and the J gene end by 3 bases; junction bases not matched to a gene: 5. This CDR3 contains 15 residues. The CDR3 reads CASSQGTADYNEQFF. In DNA form, the CDR3 reads TGCGCCAGCAGCCAGGGGACAGCAGACTACAATGAGCAGTTCTTC.

The chain has TRBV30 and TRBJ2-2; D ambiguous. Trimming took 7 bases from V and 5 from J, leaving 14 bases between them. Per the germline V gene, CDR1 is GTSNPN and CDR2 is SVGIG (reference sequence). The CDR3 loop spans 13 amino acids. The CDR3 loop reads CASVWSETGELFF. CDR3 nucleotide sequence: TGTGCCTCCGTCTGGAGCGAGACCGGGGAGCTGTTTTTT.

The chain is built from TRBV20-1 and TRBJ2-1; D gene uncertain. The CDR3 has 12 amino acids. Trimming cost V 0 bases and J 12 bases, with 12 bases left between them. Germline V gene sequence: CDR1 DFQATT, CDR2 SNEGSKA (reference sequence). CDR3 sequence: CSARDHVKRQFF. The CDR3 region has the DNA TGCAGTGCTAGAGACCATGTGAAGAGGCAGTTCTTC.

This clonotype was counted at least ten times. V is TRBV7-8 and J is TRBJ2-3; 7 bases are a match to TRBD2. Germline V gene lookup returns CDR1 SGHVS and CDR2 FQNEAQ. The CDR3 is 18 amino acids. J gave up 5 bases and V 5 bases, and 19 bases lay outside the gene matches. CDR3 nucleotides: TGTGCCAGCAGCCTGGTGGGGATAGCGGGCCCCCCGGGAGATACGCAGTATTTT. Protein sequence: CASSLVGIAGPPGDTQYF.

CDR3 in DNA: TGTGCCAGCATCGCGTCCGGGACAGCGATTGGCTACACCTTC. Translated, it gives CASIASGTAIGYTF. The chain is built from TRBV12-3 or TRBV12-4 and TRBJ1-2; 7 bases align to TRBD1. The CDR3 extends over 14 amino acids. Trimming at V came to 7 bases and at J to 7 bases, leaving 12 bases not matched to a gene.

The chain has TRBV9 and TRBJ2-7; TRBD1 agrees at 8 bases. The CDR3 consists of 13 residues. Germline CDR1 and CDR2: SGDLS and YYNGEE. V shed 2 bases, J shed 6 bases, and the junction held 4 bases outside the gene matches. CDR3 sequence: CASSVTGASEQYF. The CDR3 DNA is TGTGCCAGCAGCGTGACAGGGGCCAGCGAGCAGTACTTC.

This clonotype was seen a handful of times. The rearrangement uses TRBV4-2 and TRBJ2-3, with D perhaps TRBD2 (5 bases). CDR1 is LGHNA, CDR2 YNFKEQ, per germline. The CDR3 loop spans 15 amino acids. The V gene lost 1 base and the J gene lost 6 bases, with 14 bases spanning the gap. CDR3 DNA: TGTGCCAGCAGCCAAGGGAGCGGTTTGTTCGATACGCAGTATTTT. The encoded protein is CASSQGSGLFDTQYF.

The CDR3 sequence: CASSQEGLAGKETQYF. The CDR3 DNA reads as TGTGCCAGCAGCCAAGAGGGACTAGCGGGGAAAGAGACCCAGTACTTC. This chain uses TRBV4-2 with TRBJ2-5, with 13 bases aligning to TRBD2. Germline lookup yields CDR1 LGHNA and CDR2 YNFKEQ. J was trimmed by 3 bases and V by 0 bases; bases with no gene match: 1. CDR3 size: 16 residues.

The sample holds a few counts of this clonotype. This chain connects TRBV5-6 to TRBJ1-5, with TRBD1 identical over 8 bases. The CDR3 consists of 17 residues. Germline V gives CDR1 SGHDT, CDR2 YYEEEE. Trimming cost V 0 bases and J 3 bases; bases outside gene matches: 8. The chain's CDR3 is CASSLAYSDRDNQPQHF. In nucleotides, the CDR3 is TGTGCCAGCAGCTTGGCCTATTCGGACAGGGACAATCAGCCCCAGCATTTT.

This clonotype has just a few counts. The genes are TRBV11-2 and TRBJ1-2; D is uncertain. The CDR3 is made up of 15 amino acids. Germline-derived CDR1 and CDR2 are SGHAT and FQNNGV. With 3 bases removed from V and 3 bases from J, the gap between germline ends came to 14 bases. Here the CDR3 reads CASSLRYAGDYGYTF. CDR3 sequence (DNA): TGTGCCAGCAGCTTGCGTTATGCAGGCGACTATGGCTACACCTTC.

This clonotype was found many times. V gene TRBV29-1 combines with J gene TRBJ2-1; D unresolved. Germline CDR1 SQVTM, CDR2 ANQGSEA. The CDR3 is 14 residues long. V was trimmed by 3 bases and J by 0 bases, leaving 9 bases between them. This chain's CDR3 is CSVESPSSYNEQFF. The CDR3 bases are TGCAGCGTTGAGAGCCCGAGCTCCTACAATGAGCAGTTCTTC.

The chain couples TRBV11-2 to TRBJ2-7, with TRBD2 matching 8 bases. The germline gives CDR1 SGHAT, CDR2 FQNNGV. V lost 5 bases and J lost 0; bases outside the gene matches: 3. This CDR3 region has 14 residues. As DNA, the CDR3 is TGTGCCAGCAGCCCAGCGGGGGACTCCTACGAGCAGTACTTC. Residues: CASSPAGDSYEQYF. The complete variable domain, with remaining parts taken from reference TRBV11-2 and TRBJ2-7, reads EAGVAQSPRYKIIEKRQSVAFWCNPISGHATLYWYQQILGQGPKLLIQFQNNGVVDDSQLPKDRFSAERLKGVDSTLKIQPAKLEDSAVYLCASSPAGDSYEQYFGPGTRLTVT.

This clonotype came up many times. The V and J genes are TRBV13 and TRBJ1-2; possible D gene TRBD1, 5 bases. There are 14 residues in the CDR3. The germline gives CDR1 PRHDT, CDR2 FYEKMQ (reference sequence). The V end was cut by 6 bases, the J end by 4 bases, with 15 bases between. The CDR3 sequence: CASRLAGTVYGYTF. As DNA, the CDR3 is TGTGCCAGCAGACTCGCCGGGACGGTCTATGGCTACACCTTC. Drawing the rest from reference TRBV13 and TRBJ1-2, the complete variable domain is AAGVIQSPRHLIKEKRETATLKCYPIPRHDTVYWYQQGPGQDPQFLISFYEKMQSDKGSIPDRFSAQQFSDYHSELNMSSLELGDSALYFCASRLAGTVYGYTFGSGTRLTVV.

This clonotype was counted between two and nine times. V and J are TRBV9 and TRBJ2-2; D perhaps matches TRBD1 (5 bases). Trimming shortened V by 3 bases and J by 1 base, and 13 bases separated the two germline ends. CDR3 length equals 16 residues. The germline V gene has CDR1 SGDLS and CDR2 YYNGEE. The CDR3, as DNA: TGTGCCAGCAGCGCGACAGCACAACTGAACACCGGGGAGCTGTTTTTT. The encoded protein is CASSATAQLNTGELFF.